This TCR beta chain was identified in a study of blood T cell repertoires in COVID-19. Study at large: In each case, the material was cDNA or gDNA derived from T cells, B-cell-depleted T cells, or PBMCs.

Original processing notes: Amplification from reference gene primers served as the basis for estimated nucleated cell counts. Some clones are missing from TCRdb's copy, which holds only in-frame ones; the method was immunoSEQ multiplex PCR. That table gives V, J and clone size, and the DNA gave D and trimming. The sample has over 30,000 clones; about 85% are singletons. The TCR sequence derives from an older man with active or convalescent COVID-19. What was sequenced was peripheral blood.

The chain's CDR3 is CASSPRELLETQYF. CDR3 DNA sequence: TGTGCCAGCTCACCACGCGAATTGTTGGAGACCCAGTACTTC. The rearrangement uses TRBV18 and TRBJ2-5, with D unresolved. The germline V and J ends were trimmed by 1 base and 5 bases, with 11 bases remaining between them. The CDR3 contains 14 residues. Germline V gene sequence: CDR1 KGHSH, CDR2 LQKENI.